These 25 T cell receptor beta chains originate from one sample sequenced in a study of post-analysis software for immune sequencing data. Study-wide points: Patients carried several TRBV segments more frequently than controls did, and TRBV5-6, TRBV5-1 and TRBV20-1 were among them.

The TCR beta cDNA libraries carried unique molecular identifiers. In TCRdb, the PCR reads were re-called with MiXCR into one record per CDR3 protein. In the table there are more than 500,000 distinct CDR3 sequences, around a third of which are singletons. For these TCRs, the target antigens are not known. The specimen was blood. These receptors all stem from a girl younger than 18 with multiple sclerosis.

The chain's CDR3 is CASSARTGSRGPQHF. Here the CDR3 DNA reads TGTGCCAGCAGCGCCAGGACAGGGAGCCGAGGGCCCCAGCATTTT. V and J are TRBV7-9 and TRBJ1-5; 8 bases match TRBD1. CDR3 length: 15 residues. Germline-derived CDR1 and CDR2 are SEHNR and FQNEAQ (reference sequence). The junction had 12 bases not matched to a gene; V was cut back by 5 bases and J by 9 bases.

The chain carries TRBV29-1 and TRBJ1-2, with D possibly matching TRBD1 (6 bases). This CDR3 has 12 amino acids. V lost 3 bases and J lost 6, with 11 bases in between. Looked up from germline, CDR1 is SQVTM and CDR2 is ANQGSEA. The CDR3 DNA sequence: TGCAGCGTTGATAAGGGGGGTAATGGCTACACCTTC. Protein product: CSVDKGGNGYTF.

The J gene is TRBJ1-5, the V gene TRBV25-1; 7 bases are shared with TRBD1. Trimming took 2 bases from V and 4 from J; bases not matched to a gene: 2. CDR1 and CDR2 from the germline V gene are MGHDK and SYGVNS. This CDR3 is 14 amino acids long. In DNA form, the CDR3 reads TGTGCCAGCAGTGAAGCAGGGGGAAATCAGCCCCAGCATTTT. Its translation is CASSEAGGNQPQHF.

V and J are TRBV29-1 and TRBJ1-2; a weak D match, TRBD1 (5 bases). There are 12 residues in the CDR3. Germline CDR1 is SQVTM and CDR2 is ANQGSEA. V was clipped by 7 bases and J by 4 bases, with 13 bases between them. DNA for the CDR3: TGCAGCGCTGTGGAAGGGGCCTATGGCTACACCTTC. Protein: CSAVEGAYGYTF.

This clonotype has only a few counts. This sequence joins TRBV7-9 and TRBJ1-5, with D maybe TRBD1 (5 bases). In germline, CDR1 is SEHNR, CDR2 FQNEAQ (reference sequence). V lost 5 bases to trimming and J lost 3 bases, with 11 bases between them. This CDR3 is built from 14 residues. The CDR3 bases are TGTGCCAGCAGCCCGGGACGGACCAATCAGCCCCAGCATTTT. Protein: CASSPGRTNQPQHF.

This clonotype occurred a few times. This chain links TRBV25-1 with TRBJ2-1; weak D call: TRBD1 (6 bases). The germline V and J ends were trimmed by 6 bases and 11 bases, with 11 bases remaining between them. CDR3 length equals 11 residues. Per germline, CDR1 MGHDK and CDR2 SYGVNS. CDR3 DNA sequence: TGTGCCAGCAGGATGGGGGCTAAGCAGTTCTTC. Residues: CASRMGAKQFF.

This clonotype was detected a few times. The chain carries TRBV6-5 and TRBJ1-2; D remains unclear. The length of the CDR3 is 16 residues. With 7 bases removed from V and 5 bases from J, the gap between germline ends came to 23 bases. Looked up from germline, CDR1 is MNHEY and CDR2 is SVGAGI. As DNA, the CDR3 is TGTGCCAGCACCCAAGGGTGGGGAAGTCCCTATTATGGCTACACCTTC. This codes for CASTQGWGSPYYGYTF.

Written as DNA, the CDR3 is TGTGCCAGCAGCTTATCCGGTCCGCAAGAGACCCAGTACTTC. Protein: CASSLSGPQETQYF. J is TRBJ2-5 and V is TRBV7-8; D remains unclear. The CDR3 covers 14 residues. V lost 2 bases and J 2 bases, leaving 9 bases between the germline ends. In germline, CDR1 is SGHVS, CDR2 FQNEAQ.

The V gene is TRBV29-1, the J gene TRBJ1-1; D may be TRBD1 (5 bases). Germline lookup yields CDR1 SQVTM and CDR2 ANQGSEA. The CDR3 has 11 amino acids. V shed 1 base and J shed 8 bases, with 8 bases lying between them. The CDR3 DNA is TGCAGCGTTGAAGCCCCAGGGGAAGCTTTCTTT. The encoded protein is CSVEAPGEAFF. The variable domain in full, completed from reference TRBV29-1 and TRBJ1-1, reads SAVISQKPSRDICQRGTSLTIQCQVDSQVTMMFWYRQQPGQSLTLIATANQGSEATYESGFVIDKFPISRPNLTFSTLTVSNMSPEDSSIYLCSVEAPGEAFFGQGTRLTVV.

This clonotype was seen a few times. The chain joins TRBV20-1 to TRBJ2-1; D is undetermined. CDR3 size: 12 residues. The germline V gene has CDR1 DFQATT and CDR2 SNEGSKA (reference sequence). V dropped 3 bases and J dropped 4 bases, with 7 bases sitting between them. CDR3 residues: CSASPDYNEQFF. The CDR3 DNA follows: TGCAGTGCTAGTCCCGATTACAATGAGCAGTTCTTC.

The chain employs TRBV20-1 and TRBJ1-5; the D is unclear. Trimming stripped 1 base from V and 3 bases from J, with 4 bases between. CDR3 length: 12 residues. Germline V gene lookup returns CDR1 DFQATT and CDR2 SNEGSKA (reference sequence). CDR3 in DNA: TGCAGTGCTAGAGCAGACAATCAGCCCCAGCATTTT. Its translation is CSARADNQPQHF.

This clonotype came up a few times. V is TRBV29-1 and J is TRBJ2-5; no clear D gene. The V end lost 8 bases, the J end lost 0 bases, and 10 bases lay between the germline ends. The CDR3 is 12 residues long. The germline V gene has CDR1 SQVTM and CDR2 ANQGSEA. CDR3 bases: TGCAGCTCCTGGACGTACCAAGAGACCCAGTACTTC. Protein sequence: CSSWTYQETQYF. The full variable domain, in which reference TRBV29-1 and TRBJ2-5 provide the parts outside the CDR3, is SAVISQKPSRDICQRGTSLTIQCQVDSQVTMMFWYRQQPGQSLTLIATANQGSEATYESGFVIDKFPISRPNLTFSTLTVSNMSPEDSSIYLCSSWTYQETQYFGPGTRLLVL.

The rearrangement joins TRBV7-9 to TRBJ1-2; D is unclear. The length of the CDR3 is 13 residues. Per germline, CDR1 SEHNR and CDR2 FQNEAQ (reference sequence). V dropped 5 bases and J dropped 0 bases, with 7 bases sitting between them. The CDR3 coding sequence is TGTGCCAGCAGCCCGACACCTAACTATGGCTACACCTTC. It yields the protein CASSPTPNYGYTF.

This chain connects TRBV20-1 to TRBJ2-7; 7 positions agree with TRBD1. The CDR3 runs 12 residues. Germline-derived CDR1 and CDR2 are DFQATT and SNEGSKA (reference sequence). V dropped 5 bases and J dropped 3; count of bases not matched to a gene: 4. In DNA form, the CDR3 reads TGCAGTGCTTTCCGGGACAGCTACGAGCAGTACTTC. Protein: CSAFRDSYEQYF.

The chain carries TRBV4-1 and TRBJ2-3; 8 nucleotides agree with TRBD2. The CDR3 sequence is 16 residues long. Germline V gives CDR1 MGHRA, CDR2 YSYEKL. V was pared by 3 bases and J by 0 bases, with 5 bases of the junction left unmatched. The CDR3 here is CASSQTSEYSTDTQYF. CDR3 DNA: TGCGCCAGCAGCCAGACTAGCGAGTATAGCACAGATACGCAGTATTTT.

The J gene is TRBJ1-1, the V gene TRBV25-1, with 7 bases that match TRBD1. With V trimmed by 3 bases and J by 10 bases, 14 bases remained unmatched. The CDR3 has 15 residues. The germline V gene has CDR1 MGHDK and CDR2 SYGVNS. The CDR3 sequence is CASSDRQGVFRGAFF. In DNA form, the CDR3 reads TGTGCCAGCAGTGATCGACAGGGCGTGTTTCGGGGAGCTTTCTTT.

This clonotype was counted a few times. The chain links TRBV7-2 to TRBJ2-1; D unclear. Trimming removed 4 bases from V and 8 bases from J, with 12 bases in between. The germline V gene has CDR1 SGHTA and CDR2 FQGNSA. This CDR3 has 13 amino acids. The DNA of the CDR3 is TGTGCCAGCAGCTCCCGGTTAGCCCATGAGCAGTTCTTC. Translation gives CASSSRLAHEQFF.

V is TRBV5-1 and J is TRBJ2-1, with D tentatively TRBD1 (6 bases). Trimming removed 0 bases at V and 0 bases at J, with 19 bases between. The CDR3 consists of 19 residues. From germline, CDR1 is SGHRS and CDR2 YFSETQ. The CDR3 DNA sequence: TGCGCCAGCAGCTTGGTTGATATGGTTTCAGGGGCCTCCTACAATGAGCAGTTCTTC. This gives the protein CASSLVDMVSGASYNEQFF. Together with reference TRBV5-1 and TRBJ2-1, the CDR3 gives the full variable domain: KAGVTQTPRYLIKTRGQQVTLSCSPISGHRSVSWYQQTPGQGLQFLFEYFSETQRNKGNFPGRFSGRQFSNSRSEMNVSTLELGDSALYLCASSLVDMVSGASYNEQFFGPGTRLTVL.

V usage is TRBV7-6 and J usage is TRBJ1-1, with D maybe TRBD1 (5 bases). V was cut by 6 bases and J by 5 bases, with 19 bases left in between. Germline V CDR1 and CDR2: SGHVS, FNYEAQ. The CDR3 is made up of 15 amino acids. The CDR3 reads CASSPPLGLGTEAFF. The CDR3 DNA reads as TGTGCCAGCAGTCCCCCCCTGGGGCTTGGGACTGAAGCTTTCTTT.

This chain connects TRBV20-1 to TRBJ1-2, with 7 bases lining up with TRBD1. The CDR3 has 13 residues. CDR1 and CDR2 from the germline V gene are DFQATT and SNEGSKA (reference sequence). The V segment lost 5 bases and the J segment 6 bases; nucleotides outside the gene matches: 9. CDR3 coding DNA: TGCAGTGCTCACAACTACAGGGGAGATGGCTACACCTTC. It specifies CSAHNYRGDGYTF.

This clonotype was recorded a few times. The V gene is TRBV3-1, the J gene TRBJ1-6; TRBD1 might be the D (6 bases). The V end lost 5 bases, the J end lost 10 bases, and 18 bases lay between the germline ends. This CDR3 spans 15 amino acids. The germline V gene has CDR1 LGHDT and CDR2 YNNKEL (reference sequence). Written as DNA, the CDR3 is TGTGCCAGCAGCGCGAATACGGGGGCAAGCTCACCCCTCCACTTT. Amino acid sequence: CASSANTGASSPLHF. The whole variable domain, filled in from reference TRBV3-1 and TRBJ1-6, reads DTAVSQTPKYLVTQMGNDKSIKCEQNLGHDTMYWYKQDSKKFLKIMFSYNNKELIINETVPNRFSPKSPDKAHLNLHINSLELGDSAVYFCASSANTGASSPLHFGNGTRLTVT.

V gene TRBV4-2 combines with J gene TRBJ2-7; TRBD2 agrees at 9 bases. Germline loops: CDR1 LGHNA, CDR2 YNFKEQ. The length of the CDR3 is 14 residues. Germline trimming cut 1 base from V and 3 bases from J; bases unmatched to any gene: 1. Written as DNA, the CDR3 is TGTGCCAGCAGCCAAGGTAGCGGGGGCTACGAGCAGTACTTC. This encodes CASSQGSGGYEQYF.

The chain couples TRBV29-1 to TRBJ2-5, with 9 positions matching TRBD1. The length of the CDR3 is 15 residues. Germline V gives CDR1 SQVTM, CDR2 ANQGSEA. Germline trimming cut 5 bases from V and 11 bases from J; bases unmatched to any gene: 18. The CDR3 is CSVIPGTGLRNEQYF. The CDR3 coding sequence is TGCAGCGTTATCCCCGGGACAGGGCTTAGGAATGAGCAGTACTTC.

This clonotype was observed at least ten times. The chain recombines TRBV6-6 with TRBJ2-7; no clear D. CDR1 and CDR2 (germline): MNHNY, SVGAGI (reference sequence). This CDR3 contains 11 residues. The V and J ends lost 4 bases and 3 bases respectively, with 4 bases between them. This CDR3 reads CASSSDYEQYF. DNA of the CDR3: TGTGCCAGCAGTTCCGACTACGAGCAGTACTTC.

This clonotype has a handful of counts. This chain uses TRBV7-9 with TRBJ2-5; D uncertain. Between the trimmed V and J ends, which lost 4 bases and 1 base, there was a span of 10 bases. CDR1 and CDR2 (germline): SEHNR, FQNEAQ (reference sequence). The CDR3 is made up of 14 amino acids. This chain's CDR3 is CASSSLSTQETQYF. In nucleotides, the CDR3 is TGTGCCAGCAGCTCCCTGTCTACCCAAGAGACCCAGTACTTC.